The subject of this entry is one TCR beta chain. The target antigen is unknown. This CDR3 is built from 12 residues. The V gene end was trimmed by 6 bases and the J gene end by 9 bases; junction bases not matched to a gene: 4. CDR1 KGHSH and CDR2 LQKENI come from the germline V gene. The PCR used 52 TRBV and 13 TRBJ primers. Produced via immunoSEQ multiplex PCR; TCRdb's table is partial and in-frame only. The repertoire holds some 38,000 clones, with 70% to 90% as singletons. At testing, patients were 2 to 39 years old, with reduced naive and increased memory T-cell proportions. Regulatory (CD25-high CD127-low) and conventional (CD25-low CD127-high) CD4+ T cells were sorted separately. The entry originates in a study of regulatory T cells. Study observations and caveats: Regulatory T cells showed the strongest V-J pair restriction and V/J gene skewing among patient repertoires. In CD3G-deficient patients, conventional CD4+ T cells were enriched for hydrophobic CDR3 residues at positions 6 and 7.

This chain joins TRBV18 and TRBJ2-1; 8 bases fit TRBD2. This clonotype originated in a young adult with CD3G deficiency. The specimen sequenced was conventional CD4+ T cells sorted from blood. DNA for the CDR3: TGTGCCAGCTCTTTTAGCGGGATTGAGCAGTTCTTC. Protein sequence: CASSFSGIEQFF.